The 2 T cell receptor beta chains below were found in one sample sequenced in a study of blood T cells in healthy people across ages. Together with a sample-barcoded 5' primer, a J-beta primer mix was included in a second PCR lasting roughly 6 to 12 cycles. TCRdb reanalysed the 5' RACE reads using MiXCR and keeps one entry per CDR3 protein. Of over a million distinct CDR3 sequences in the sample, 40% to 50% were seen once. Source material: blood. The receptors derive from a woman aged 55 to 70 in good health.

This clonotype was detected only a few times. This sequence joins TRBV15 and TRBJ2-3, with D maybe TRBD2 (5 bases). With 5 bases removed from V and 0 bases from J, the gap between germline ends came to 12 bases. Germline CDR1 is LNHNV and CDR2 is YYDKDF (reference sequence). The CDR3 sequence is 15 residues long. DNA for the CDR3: TGTGCCACCAGCGCCCATAAGCGGAGCACAGATACGCAGTATTTT. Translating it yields CATSAHKRSTDTQYF.

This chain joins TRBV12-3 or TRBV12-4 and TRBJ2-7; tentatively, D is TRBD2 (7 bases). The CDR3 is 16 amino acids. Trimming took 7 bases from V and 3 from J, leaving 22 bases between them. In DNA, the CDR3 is TGTGCCAGCACAAAGGGGGGCGGGAGATTAAGCTACGAGCAGTACTTC. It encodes CASTKGGGRLSYEQYF.